A single TCR beta chain is shown here with its context. These data come from a study of T cell changes during pregnancy in multiple sclerosis. CDR3 size: 15 residues. V dropped 0 bases and J dropped 4 bases, with 12 bases sitting between them. The germline CDR1 and CDR2 sequences are MNHEY and SVGAGI. The repertoire was sequenced with immunoSEQ multiplex PCR; TCRdb's copy has only in-frame clones and lacks some. This table has some 60,000 clones, over 75% appearing once. The sequences come from peripheral blood, collected after pregnancy. This sequence was found in a female donor with multiple sclerosis, enrolled in a pregnancy study. V and J are TRBV6-5 and TRBJ1-1; tentatively, D is TRBD1 (6 bases). The CDR3 spells CASSYSQGLGTEAFF. CDR3 DNA sequence: TGTGCCAGCAGTTACTCGCAGGGGCTGGGCACTGAAGCTTTCTTT.